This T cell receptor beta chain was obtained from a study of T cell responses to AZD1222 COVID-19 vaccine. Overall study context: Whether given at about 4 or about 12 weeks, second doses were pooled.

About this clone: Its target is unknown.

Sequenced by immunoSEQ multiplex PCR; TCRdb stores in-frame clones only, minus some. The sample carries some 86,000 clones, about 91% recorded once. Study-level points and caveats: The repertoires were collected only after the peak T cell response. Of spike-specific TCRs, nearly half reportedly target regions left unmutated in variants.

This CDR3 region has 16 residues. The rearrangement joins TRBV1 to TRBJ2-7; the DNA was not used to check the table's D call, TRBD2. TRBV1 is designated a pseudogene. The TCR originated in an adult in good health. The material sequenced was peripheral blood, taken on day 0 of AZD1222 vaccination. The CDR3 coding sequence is TGCACCAGCAGCCAAGAGGGGCGGGAGAACCCCTACGAGCAGTACTTC. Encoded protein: CTSSQEGRENPYEQYF.